Following are 24 T cell receptor beta chains from one sample sequenced in a study of a mutant IDH1 vaccine in newly diagnosed glioma. Time point defined: baseline, week 1 (first vaccination visit). Documented treatment: pre-vaccination baseline after standard-of-care therapy. TCRdb's table, derived via immunoSEQ multiplex PCR, lists solely in-frame clones and lacks some. The data show some 95,000 clones, around 80% seen once. The sample was PBMCs, taken from a glioma patient treated with radiotherapy, temozolomide or both. Receptors originate from a middle-aged man with glioma.

This chain links TRBV5-6 with TRBJ2-2; 9 bases are shared with TRBD1. CDR1 and CDR2 from the germline V gene are SGHDT and YYEEEE. The CDR3 extends over 15 amino acids. Trimming took 2 bases from V and 9 from J; bases not matched to a gene: 8. Here the CDR3 DNA reads TGTGCCAGCAGCTTTCGGGACAGGGTACTAAGGGAGCTGTTTTTT. Protein: CASSFRDRVLRELFF. The whole variable domain, remainder taken from reference TRBV5-6 and TRBJ2-2, is DAGVTQSPTHLIKTRGQQVTLRCSPKSGHDTVSWYQQALGQGPQFIFQYYEEEERQRGNFPDRFSGHQFPNYSSELNVNALLLGDSALYLCASSFRDRVLRELFFGEGSRLTVL.

In its sample, this clone was seen once. The chain links TRBV10-3 to TRBJ2-7, with 7 bases aligning to TRBD1. The CDR3 sequence is 15 residues long. The V segment lost 3 bases and the J segment 6 bases; nucleotides outside the gene matches: 11. Germline CDR1 and CDR2: ENHRY and SYGVKD. The CDR3 loop is CAISDNRGPPGEQYF. CDR3 sequence (DNA): TGTGCCATCAGTGATAACAGGGGACCTCCTGGCGAGCAGTACTTC.

V and J are TRBV6-5 and TRBJ2-1; D gene unclear. This CDR3 comprises 12 residues. Per germline, CDR1 MNHEY and CDR2 SVGAGI. V gave up 5 bases and J gave up 16 bases, with 18 bases separating them. CDR3 DNA sequence: TGTGCCAGCAGTCCCGGACCAACCCGCTACTTCTTC. Its protein is CASSPGPTRYFF.

This rearrangement joins TRBV5-6 to TRBJ2-5; 10 bases map to TRBD1. TRBJ2-7 explains the end of the DNA better; the J call may be wrong. Germline V gene data show CDR1 as SGHDT and CDR2 as YYEEEE. The CDR3 spans 14 residues. The DNA for the CDR3 is TGTGCCAGCAGCACCGGGACAGGGGTATACGAGCAGTACTTC. It encodes CASSTGTGVYEQYF.

This clone was picked up a small number of times. This chain connects TRBV7-5 to TRBJ1-6. TRBV7-5 is given as a pseudogene. This CDR3 is 13 amino acids long. Here the CDR3 DNA reads TGTGCCAGAAGCTTAAGAGAGTTTTCACCCCTCCACTTT. It encodes CARSLREFSPLHF.

The rearrangement uses TRBV5-1 and TRBJ2-7, with D unclear. The V end was cut by 1 base, the J end by 0 bases, with 11 bases between. The germline CDR1 and CDR2 sequences are SGHRS and YFSETQ. This CDR3 comprises 15 residues. CDR3 DNA: TGCGCCAGCAGCTTGCGAGCTCAGAGCTCCTACGAGCAGTACTTC. Its protein product is CASSLRAQSSYEQYF.

The chain links TRBV9 to TRBJ2-1; 7 nucleotides agree with TRBD2. CDR1 is SGDLS and CDR2 is YYNGEE in the germline V gene. Trimming cost V 0 bases and J 2 bases; bases outside gene matches: 5. This CDR3 is built from 16 residues. CDR3 residues: CASSVGPGGPYNEQFF. The DNA of the CDR3 is TGTGCCAGCAGCGTAGGACCGGGAGGTCCCTACAATGAGCAGTTCTTC.

This clone was recorded only once. The chain employs TRBV18 and TRBJ2-3, with D possibly called TRBD1 or TRBD2 (5 bases each). This CDR3 has 15 amino acids. Trimming shortened V by 6 bases and J by 4 bases, and 17 bases separated the two germline ends. From germline, CDR1 is KGHSH and CDR2 LQKENI. The CDR3 DNA is TGTGCCAGCTCTTCGAGGGACCCCCAGGCAGATACGCAGTATTTT. Its protein is CASSSRDPQADTQYF.

There are many counts of this clone. The J gene is TRBJ2-2, the V gene TRBV27, with 8 bases aligning to TRBD2. Germline assignment: CDR1 MNHEY and CDR2 SMNVEV (reference sequence). CDR3 length: 17 amino acids. Trimming took 3 bases from V and 4 from J; bases not matched to a gene: 10. Here the CDR3 reads CASSFGGASGTTGELFF. The CDR3 DNA reads as TGTGCCAGCAGTTTCGGGGGGGCTAGCGGCACCACCGGGGAGCTGTTTTTT.

This clone was detected only once. This chain connects TRBV5-1 to TRBJ2-3, with 16 nucleotides matching TRBD2. Germline V CDR1 and CDR2: SGHRS, YFSETQ. The CDR3 is 18 residues long. V was pared by 1 base and J by 4 bases, with 6 bases of the junction left unmatched. This CDR3 reads CASSLFGTSGGAADTQYF. CDR3 bases: TGCGCCAGCAGCTTGTTCGGGACTAGCGGGGGGGCCGCAGATACGCAGTATTTT.

The CDR3 sequence is CASTDLVSYEQYF. The CDR3 bases are TGTGCCAGCACAGATCTAGTTAGCTACGAGCAGTACTTC. This chain uses TRBV7-9 with TRBJ2-7; D unclear. Per the germline V gene, CDR1 is SEHNR and CDR2 is FQNEAQ (reference sequence). The CDR3 length is 13 residues. V was clipped by 7 bases and J by 3 bases, with 13 bases between them.

This chain links TRBV5-4 with TRBJ2-7, with TRBD1 matching 9 bases. The CDR3 runs 14 residues. V gave up 4 bases and J gave up 0 bases; unmatched junction bases: 2. Germline CDR1 and CDR2: SGHNT and YYREEE (reference sequence). The DNA of the CDR3 is TGTGCCAGCAGCCGGGACAGGGTCTCCTACGAGCAGTACTTC. Amino acid sequence: CASSRDRVSYEQYF.

The CDR3 DNA follows: TGTGCCAGCAGCTCCCAGCCGGGGGCGAGTGGAAACACCATATATTTT. Protein product: CASSSQPGASGNTIYF. The J gene is TRBJ1-3, the V gene TRBV11-2, with D maybe TRBD1 (6 bases). The germline V gene encodes CDR1 SGHAT and CDR2 FQNNGV. The CDR3 has 16 residues. Trimming stripped 4 bases from V and 3 bases from J, with 16 bases between. Full variable domain (outside the CDR3, taken from reference TRBV11-2 and TRBJ1-3): EAGVAQSPRYKIIEKRQSVAFWCNPISGHATLYWYQQILGQGPKLLIQFQNNGVVDDSQLPKDRFSAERLKGVDSTLKIQPAKLEDSAVYLCASSSQPGASGNTIYFGEGSWLTVV.

This clone has a handful of counts. The rearrangement joins TRBV10-3 to TRBJ1-1; D is perhaps TRBD1 (5 bases). V lost 4 bases and J lost 1, with 13 bases in between. Germline CDR1 and CDR2: ENHRY and SYGVKD. CDR3 size: 15 residues. In DNA, the CDR3 is TGTGCCATCAGTGCCCCGGGACGGTGGAACACTGAAGCTTTCTTT. The encoded protein is CAISAPGRWNTEAFF.

The chain recombines TRBV28 with TRBJ2-6; D might be TRBD1 (5 bases). Germline V gives CDR1 MDHEN, CDR2 SYDVKM. V was pared by 3 bases and J by 7 bases, with 10 bases between. The CDR3 is made up of 14 amino acids. CDR3 loop: CASSFNGQANVLTF. DNA of the CDR3: TGTGCCAGCAGTTTTAATGGACAAGCCAACGTCCTGACTTTC.

This clone showed up just a few times. The chain recombines TRBV18 with TRBJ2-7; 9 bases are a match to TRBD2. The CDR3 is 16 amino acids. From germline, CDR1 is KGHSH and CDR2 LQKENI. J lost 5 bases, V lost 2 bases, and 10 bases had no gene match. Written as DNA, the CDR3 is TGTGCCAGCTCACCAGTCGGCGGGGGGGCGGGCGACGAGCAGTACTTC. It translates to CASSPVGGGAGDEQYF.

The rearrangement links TRBV9 to TRBJ2-7; 8 bases agree with TRBD1. V dropped 4 bases and J dropped 6; count of bases not matched to a gene: 9. The CDR3 length is 14 residues. Germline-derived CDR1 and CDR2 are SGDLS and YYNGEE. CDR3 sequence (DNA): TGTGCCAGCAGCCCGCGGACAGGGAATTCCGAGCAGTACTTC. Encoded protein: CASSPRTGNSEQYF.

The rearrangement uses TRBV27 and TRBJ1-1; no definite D call. V lost 2 bases and J 1 base, leaving 8 bases between the germline ends. This CDR3 has 14 amino acids. CDR1 MNHEY and CDR2 SMNVEV come from the germline V gene (reference sequence). The CDR3 here is CASSLRGSNTEAFF. CDR3 sequence (DNA): TGTGCCAGCAGTTTACGGGGTTCGAACACTGAAGCTTTCTTT.

This clone was recorded once. The chain links TRBV5-6 to TRBJ1-2, with TRBD1 identical over 8 bases. CDR1 and CDR2 (germline): SGHDT, YYEEEE. V lost 0 bases to trimming and J lost 8 bases; unmatched junction nucleotides: 3. This CDR3 comprises 13 residues. This CDR3 reads CASSLVAGGGYTF. CDR3 in DNA: TGTGCCAGCAGCTTGGTAGCAGGGGGCGGCTACACCTTC. Variable domain in full (rest from reference TRBV5-6 and TRBJ1-2): DAGVTQSPTHLIKTRGQQVTLRCSPKSGHDTVSWYQQALGQGPQFIFQYYEEEERQRGNFPDRFSGHQFPNYSSELNVNALLLGDSALYLCASSLVAGGGYTFGSGTRLTVV.

The chain recombines TRBV18 with TRBJ1-4; D gene ambiguous. This CDR3 is built from 15 residues. Trimming took 3 bases from V and 2 from J, leaving 10 bases between them. Germline CDR1 KGHSH, CDR2 LQKENI. CDR3 bases: TGTGCCAGCTCACCCCGCGGGAGGACTAATGAAAAACTGTTTTTT. This sequence encodes CASSPRGRTNEKLFF. The variable domain in full, completed from reference TRBV18 and TRBJ1-4, reads NAGVMQNPRHLVRRRGQEARLRCSPMKGHSHVYWYRQLPEEGLKFMVYLQKENIIDESGMPKERFSAEFPKEGPSILRIQQVVRGDSAAYFCASSPRGRTNEKLFFGSGTQLSVL.

V gene TRBV6-5 combines with J gene TRBJ2-7; 10 nucleotides align to TRBD1. The CDR3 has 13 residues. The J segment lost 13 bases and the V segment lost 6 bases, leaving 12 bases of the junction unmatched. Germline CDR1 MNHEY, CDR2 SVGAGI. The DNA of the CDR3 is TGTGCCAGCAGGCCCCCGGGACAGGGGCCCATTTACTTC. Protein product: CASRPPGQGPIYF.

This chain connects TRBV6-5 to TRBJ2-2; TRBD2 aligns across 14 bases. The germline gives CDR1 MNHEY, CDR2 SVGAGI. The V segment lost 4 bases and the J segment 5 bases; nucleotides outside the gene matches: 3. The CDR3 contains 16 residues. The CDR3 here is CASSWGLAGVTGELFF. CDR3 DNA: TGTGCCAGCAGTTGGGGACTAGCGGGGGTAACCGGGGAGCTGTTTTTT.

This clone occurred a few times. The chain combines TRBV6-6 with TRBJ2-5; 8 bases line up with TRBD1. V lost 5 bases, J lost 5 bases, and 4 bases stayed unmatched. The CDR3 length is 13 residues. Germline CDR1 reads MNHNY; CDR2 reads SVGAGI (reference sequence). The CDR3 loop is CASSNRGRETQYF. In DNA, the CDR3 is TGTGCCAGCAGTAACAGGGGGAGGGAGACCCAGTACTTC.

The chain links TRBV27 to TRBJ2-1, with D possibly being TRBD1 (5 bases). Germline assignment: CDR1 MNHEY and CDR2 SMNVEV (reference sequence). CDR3 length equals 14 residues. The V and J ends lost 0 bases and 6 bases respectively, with 9 bases between them. CDR3 in DNA: TGTGCCAGCAGTTTATCTTTGGGGCCCAATGAGCAGTTCTTC. It is translated as CASSLSLGPNEQFF.